These 9 T cell receptor beta chains were all obtained from the same sample, sequenced in a study of blood T cell repertoires in COVID-19. The method was immunoSEQ multiplex PCR; TCRdb's version includes in-frame clones alone and lacks a portion of them. The sample holds roughly 200,000 clones, roughly 83% seen once. Input material: peripheral blood. Every receptor here comes from a middle-aged woman with COVID-19, enrolled during active disease.

There are a few counts of this clone. V and J are TRBV6-5 and TRBJ2-7, with D perhaps TRBD2 (5 bases). Per germline, CDR1 MNHEY and CDR2 SVGAGI. Deletions cut 0 bases from V and 4 bases from J, with 16 bases between. The CDR3 is made up of 16 amino acids. The CDR3 spells CASSYSPAAPGYEQYF. The CDR3 nucleotides are TGTGCCAGCAGTTACTCCCCAGCGGCACCTGGGTACGAGCAGTACTTC.

This clone was counted a few times. The V call is TRBV2, the J call TRBJ2-3; TRBD1 matches 9 bases. The germline V gene encodes CDR1 SNHLY and CDR2 FYNNEI. Trimming at V came to 7 bases and at J to 3 bases, leaving 2 bases not matched to a gene. There are 13 residues in the CDR3. CDR3 sequence (DNA): TGTGCCAGCAACGGACAGGGGACAGATACGCAGTATTTT. Amino acids: CASNGQGTDTQYF.

This chain uses TRBV6-6 with TRBJ2-7; 13 nucleotides align to TRBD2. With 5 bases clipped from V and 4 bases from J, the junction kept 11 bases outside the gene matches. This CDR3 is 17 amino acids long. CDR1 and CDR2 from the germline V gene are MNHNY and SVGAGI (reference sequence). Here the CDR3 DNA reads TGTGCCAGCAGTCGTATGCCGGGACTAGCGGGAAGGTACGAGCAGTACTTC. Its translation is CASSRMPGLAGRYEQYF.

The chain has TRBV11-2 and TRBJ2-5; TRBD2 is a possible D gene (5 bases). CDR3 length: 15 residues. In germline, CDR1 is SGHAT, CDR2 FQNNGV. Trimming shortened V by 0 bases and J by 7 bases, and 15 bases separated the two germline ends. The CDR3 region is CASSLDFGARGTQYF. CDR3 nucleotide sequence: TGTGCCAGCAGCTTAGATTTTGGAGCCCGGGGGACCCAGTACTTC.

The gene calls are TRBV5-4 and TRBJ2-5, with 13 positions matching TRBD2. CDR3 length: 16 amino acids. The J segment lost 3 bases and the V segment lost 4 bases, leaving 6 bases of the junction unmatched. Germline V gives CDR1 SGHNT, CDR2 YYREEE (reference sequence). This chain's CDR3 is CASSRGLAGDEETQYF. CDR3 DNA: TGTGCCAGCAGCCGAGGACTAGCGGGAGACGAAGAGACCCAGTACTTC.

J is TRBJ1-1 and V is TRBV12-3 or TRBV12-4; D unresolved. The V and J ends lost 6 bases and 6 bases respectively, with 11 bases between them. CDR3 length equals 12 residues. CDR3 in DNA: TGTGCCAGCAGGCCGGGGTCCCCTGAAGCTTTCTTT. This codes for CASRPGSPEAFF.

The chain combines TRBV27 with TRBJ2-5; 11 bases line up with TRBD2. CDR1 is MNHEY, CDR2 SMNVEV, per germline (reference sequence). Trimming cost V 4 bases and J 5 bases; bases outside gene matches: 15. This CDR3 comprises 18 residues. CDR3: CASSWLAGGDTMRETQYF. CDR3 sequence (DNA): TGTGCCAGCAGTTGGCTAGCGGGAGGTGACACTATGAGGGAGACCCAGTACTTC.

The chain joins TRBV2 to TRBJ2-7, with D tentatively TRBD2 (7 bases). Looked up from germline, CDR1 is SNHLY and CDR2 is FYNNEI. Deletions cut 6 bases from V and 4 bases from J, with 16 bases between. CDR3 size: 14 residues. CDR3 in amino acids: CASRVQGGGYEQYF. CDR3 sequence (DNA): TGTGCCAGCAGGGTACAGGGAGGGGGATACGAGCAGTACTTC. The full variable domain, its missing parts supplied by reference TRBV2 and TRBJ2-7, is EPEVTQTPSHQVTQMGQEVILRCVPISNHLYFYWYRQILGQKVEFLVSFYNNEISEKSEIFDDQFSVERPDGSNFTLKIRSTKLEDSAMYFCASRVQGGGYEQYFGPGTRLTVT.

The chain joins TRBV21-1 to TRBJ2-2; TRBD1, the table's D call, was not compared with the DNA. TRBV21-1 is assigned pseudogene status. The CDR3 contains 17 residues. The CDR3 here is CASSKVNWGLVTGELFF. CDR3 sequence (DNA): TGTGCCAGCAGCAAAGTGAATTGGGGGCTGGTCACCGGGGAGCTGTTTTTT.